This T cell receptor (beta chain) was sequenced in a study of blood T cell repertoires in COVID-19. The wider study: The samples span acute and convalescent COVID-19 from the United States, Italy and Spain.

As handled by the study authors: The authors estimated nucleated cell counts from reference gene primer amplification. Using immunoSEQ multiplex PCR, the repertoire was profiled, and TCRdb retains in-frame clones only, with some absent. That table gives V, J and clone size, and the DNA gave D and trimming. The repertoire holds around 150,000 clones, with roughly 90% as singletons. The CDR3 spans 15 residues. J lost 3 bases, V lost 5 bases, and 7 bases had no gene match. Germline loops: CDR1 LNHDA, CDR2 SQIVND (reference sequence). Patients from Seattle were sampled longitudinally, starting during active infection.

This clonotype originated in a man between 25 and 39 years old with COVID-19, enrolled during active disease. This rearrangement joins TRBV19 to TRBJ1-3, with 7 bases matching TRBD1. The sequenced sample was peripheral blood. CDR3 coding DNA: TGTGCCAGTAGTCTTTCCGGGACAGTTGGAAACACCATATATTTT. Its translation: CASSLSGTVGNTIYF.